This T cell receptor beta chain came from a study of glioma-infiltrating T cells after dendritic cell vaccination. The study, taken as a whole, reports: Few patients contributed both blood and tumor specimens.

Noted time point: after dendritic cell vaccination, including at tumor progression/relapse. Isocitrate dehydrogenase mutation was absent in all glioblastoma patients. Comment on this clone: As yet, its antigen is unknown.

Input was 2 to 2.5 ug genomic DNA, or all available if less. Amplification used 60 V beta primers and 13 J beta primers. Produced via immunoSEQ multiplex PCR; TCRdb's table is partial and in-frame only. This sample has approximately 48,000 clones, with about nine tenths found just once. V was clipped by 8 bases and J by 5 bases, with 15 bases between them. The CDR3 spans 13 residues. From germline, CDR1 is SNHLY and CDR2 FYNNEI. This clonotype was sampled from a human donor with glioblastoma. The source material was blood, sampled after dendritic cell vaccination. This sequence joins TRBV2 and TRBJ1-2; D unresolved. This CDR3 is CASEPRIRYGYTF. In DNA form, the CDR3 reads TGTGCCAGCGAACCTCGAATTCGGTATGGCTACACCTTC.